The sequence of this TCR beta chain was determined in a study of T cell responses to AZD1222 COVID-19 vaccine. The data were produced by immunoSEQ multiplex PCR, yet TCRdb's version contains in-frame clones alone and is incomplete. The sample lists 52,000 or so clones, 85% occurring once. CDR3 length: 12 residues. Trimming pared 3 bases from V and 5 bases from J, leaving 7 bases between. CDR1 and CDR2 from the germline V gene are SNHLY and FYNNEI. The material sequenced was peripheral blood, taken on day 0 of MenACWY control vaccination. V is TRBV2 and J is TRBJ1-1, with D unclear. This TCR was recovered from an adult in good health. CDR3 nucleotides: TGTGCCAGCAGTGAGCGAAAAACTGAAGCTTTCTTT. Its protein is CASSERKTEAFF. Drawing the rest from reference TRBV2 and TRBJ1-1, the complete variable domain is EPEVTQTPSHQVTQMGQEVILRCVPISNHLYFYWYRQILGQKVEFLVSFYNNEISEKSEIFDDQFSVERPDGSNFTLKIRSTKLEDSAMYFCASSERKTEAFFGQGTRLTVV.